This T cell receptor beta chain was sequenced in a study of human T cells and chemical hapten exposure. Specified time point: patch test 2, 6 weeks after DPC sensitization. Treatment indicated: therapeutic diphenylcyclopropenone sensitization with weekly scalp DPC. In its sample, this clonotype was seen many times. TCRdb re-derived calls from the RACE reads in MiXCR, one entry per CDR3 protein. This table holds approximately 92,000 distinct CDR3 sequences, about an eighth found once. CDR3 length equals 14 residues. Trimming cost V 2 bases and J 3 bases, with 11 bases left between them. CDR1 is MNHEY, CDR2 SVGEGT, per germline.

This receptor was taken from a woman aged 40 to 50 with alopecia areata. Some clones in this sample may be carry-over from other donors' samples. Sequences were derived from whole blood, sampled in connection with sensitization to the hapten diphenylcyclopropenone (DPC). V gene TRBV6-2 or TRBV6-3 combines with J gene TRBJ2-7; a weak D match, TRBD2 (6 bases). CDR3 in amino acids: CASSYRGSRYEQYF. In DNA form, the CDR3 reads TGTGCCAGCAGTTACCGGGGGTCCCGCTACGAGCAGTACTTC.